The clone carrying this T cell receptor (beta chain) was recorded many times. The antigen is undetermined. These data originate in a study of T cells in Graves' hyperthyroidism and ophthalmopathy. Study-level results: Blood samples included most of the expanded thyroid clonotypes exceeding 0.001. Ophthalmopathy, as predicted by the model, came a median 6.5 months after the prediction.

Diagnostic decisions used clinical symptoms, serum thyroxine and TRAb, thyroid ultrasound and orbital computed tomography. Amplified TCR beta CDR3 regions derived from RNA transcripts. The HTBI primer set drove a first-round RT-PCR of the TCR CDR3. TCRdb re-analysed the multiplex PCR reads in MiXCR, keeping a single row per CDR3 protein. This sample carries around 190,000 distinct CDR3 sequences, 15% to 20% of them seen once, and the ten largest clones take 25% to 30%. The sample taken for sequencing was blood. This clonotype originated in a woman between 45 and 60 years old with Graves' hyperthyroidism.

The CDR3 region has the DNA TGCAGCGTTGAAGGACTTTTGGAGACCCAGTACTTC. Its protein product is CSVEGLLETQYF. The chain recombines TRBV29-1 with TRBJ2-5; no reliable D call. V lost 1 base, J lost 5 bases, and 8 bases lay in between. Germline V gene sequence: CDR1 SQVTM, CDR2 ANQGSEA. The CDR3 loop spans 12 amino acids.